The rows below give T cell receptor beta chains drawn from one sample of a study of T cell clones after liver transplantation. TCRdb's table, derived via immunoSEQ multiplex PCR, lists solely in-frame clones and lacks some. The sample contains tens of thousands of clones, less than 90% of which appear only once. This specimen was CD4+ T cells from blood, taken at the 22-month timepoint. These TCRs come from a human patient who received a liver transplant. The T cells may come from the graft donor. CDR3s include the opening cysteine and the closing phenylalanine or tryptophan. The D gene is left open where the match is weak. Clone size, where shown, is once, few, many, or a class for clones that have expanded.

d_call j_call clone_size v_call cdr3_nt cdr3_aa
TRBD1 TRBJ1-1 once TRBV7-2 TGCGCCAGCAGCCAATTAACAGGGGACACTGAAGCTTTCTTT CASSQLTGDTEAFF
- TRBJ1-4 - TRBV7-9 TGTGCCAGCAGGTCGTTATCGGGGAATGAAAAACTGTTTTTT CASRSLSGNEKLFF
- TRBJ2-5 - TRBV5-1 TGCGCCAGCAGCTTTACAACCGGGACCGGGACTCCGCAAGAGACCCAGTACTTC CASSFTTGTGTPQETQYF
TRBD1 TRBJ1-2 - TRBV15 TGTGCCACCAGCAGAGAAGGGGGCACTCTTAACTATGGCTACACCTTC CATSREGGTLNYGYTF
TRBD2 TRBJ2-1 - TRBV7-8 TGTGCCAGCAGCCTGGGACTAGCGGGAGCTAATCATGAGCAGTTCTTC CASSLGLAGANHEQFF
- TRBJ2-7 - TRBV7-2 TGTGCCAGCAGCTTAATAGGCCCGGGGCAGCCCGAGCAGTACTTC CASSLIGPGQPEQYF
- TRBJ2-7 - TRBV6-5 TGTGCCAGCAGCCTAATACAGGGCCCCTACGAGCAGTACTTC CASSLIQGPYEQYF
- TRBJ1-5 - TRBV27 TGTGCCAGCAGTTCCGTAGATAGCAATCAGCCCCAGCATTTT CASSSVDSNQPQHF
TRBD2 TRBJ2-1 - TRBV10-3 TGTGCCATCAGGGAGGCTAGCGGGAGGGCCTCTGAGCAGTTCTTC CAIREASGRASEQFF
- TRBJ2-7 few TRBV11-3 TGTGCCAGCAGCGCGAACCAGGGCTACGAGCAGTACTTC CASSANQGYEQYF
- TRBJ1-2 - TRBV30 TGTGCCTGGAGTGTCGGTACAGAAAACTATGGCTACACCTTC CAWSVGTENYGYTF
- TRBJ2-3 - TRBV5-1 TGCGCCAGCAGCTCGGTCCCGGGACGCCTTAGCACAGATACGCAGTATTTT CASSSVPGRLSTDTQYF
- TRBJ2-7 - TRBV27 TGTGCCAGCAGCCGGGGGACCACCTACGAGCAGTACTTC CASSRGTTYEQYF
- TRBJ2-3 - TRBV11-2 TGTGCCAGCAGGGCTAGAACGGATACGCAGTATTTT CASRARTDTQYF
- TRBJ1-1 once TRBV9 TGTGCCAGCAGCGGCGCGGGCATGAACACTGAAGCTTTCTTT CASSGAGMNTEAFF
- TRBJ2-4 once TRBV13 TGTGCCAGCAGCTTCGCTAGCGACATTCAGTACTTC CASSFASDIQYF
- TRBJ1-2 - TRBV10-3 TGTGCCATCAGTGAGTCGGGGGTTCATGGCTACACCTTC CAISESGVHGYTF
- TRBJ1-1 - TRBV15 TGTGCCACCAGCAGAGCGGGGGGGCTTATAGCTGAAGCTTTCTTT CATSRAGGLIAEAFF
- TRBJ2-6 - TRBV10-3 TGTGCCATCAGTGAGTTACAGGCTGGGGCCAACGTCCTGACTTTC CAISELQAGANVLTF
TRBD1 TRBJ2-3 - TRBV9 TGTGCCAGCAGCGCGCAAGGCCTAACAGGGGCAGATACGCAGTATTTT CASSAQGLTGADTQYF
TRBD1 TRBJ1-2 few TRBV6-5 TGTGCCAGCAGTTTTTTACAGGGGGCTAACTATGGCTACACCTTC CASSFLQGANYGYTF
- TRBJ1-2 - TRBV2 TGTGCCAGCGCCCGGGGGAGCTATGGCTACACCTTC CASARGSYGYTF
- TRBJ1-6 - TRBV27 TGTGCCAGCAGTTCTGTTCATCCACCCCTCCACTTT CASSSVHPPLHF
- TRBJ2-2 - TRBV5-4 TGTGCCAGCAGCTTGGCCGCGGCCCGGGACACCGGGGAGCTGTTTTTT CASSLAAARDTGELFF
- TRBJ2-5 - TRBV14 TGTGCCAGCAGCCAGTCCAGTAAGACCCAGTACTTC CASSQSSKTQYF
TRBD1 TRBJ1-4 - TRBV6-5 TGTGTCAGCAGAGACAGGGGGAGTGCGGAAAAACTGTTTTTT CVSRDRGSAEKLFF
- TRBJ1-1 once TRBV7-3 TGTGCCAGCAGCTTGGGGCCTGGGAACACTGAAGCTTTCTTT CASSLGPGNTEAFF
- TRBJ2-1 - TRBV5-1 TGCGCCAGCGCGGAGGGGGGTCGATACAATGAGCAGTTCTTC CASAEGGRYNEQFF
TRBD2 TRBJ2-1 - TRBV5-4 TGTGCCAGCAGCGCCGGGACTAGCGGGAGGGTAGGTGAGCAGTTCTTC CASSAGTSGRVGEQFF
- TRBJ1-4 - TRBV5-1 TGCGCCAGCAGCTTGTGGGGTGGTCGCGAAAAACTGTTTTTT CASSLWGGREKLFF
TRBD2 TRBJ2-2 few TRBV5-4 TGTGCCAGCAGCTCGGGACTAGCGGGGCGGGGCACCGGGGAGCTGTTTTTT CASSSGLAGRGTGELFF
- TRBJ2-2 once TRBV28 TGTGCCAGCACGAGTGCCGGGGAGCTGTTTTTT CASTSAGELFF
- TRBJ1-1 - TRBV5-3 TGTGCCAGAAGCTTTGTCGGTAAGTATTCGGGACTAAGTGCTTTCTTT CARSFVGKYSGLSAFF
- TRBJ1-1 - TRBV28 TGTGCCATCTCCGGCAGGGTGAAGACTGAAGCTTTCTTT CAISGRVKTEAFF
- TRBJ1-3 - TRBV27 TGTGCCAGCAGTTTTCGGGGAGGACTTGGAAACACCATATATTTT CASSFRGGLGNTIYF
- TRBJ1-5 - TRBV18 TGTGCCAGCTCACCTAGCGAAGGGTCTGTACAGCCCCAGCATTTT CASSPSEGSVQPQHF
- TRBJ2-1 - TRBV18 TGTGCCAGCTCCCCCCCCGGGAGCTCCTACAATGAGCAGTTCTTC CASSPPGSSYNEQFF
- TRBJ1-1 - TRBV7-3 TGTGCCAGCAGCTTAACTCGGGCCGGGAACACTGAAGCTTTCTTT CASSLTRAGNTEAFF
TRBD1 TRBJ2-7 - TRBV28 TGTGCCAGCACCTCTCTGACAGGGGCATCCTACGAGCAGTACTTC CASTSLTGASYEQYF
- TRBJ1-1 - TRBV7-3 TGTGCCAGCAGCGTTAATCAGAACACTGAAGCTTTCTTT CASSVNQNTEAFF
- TRBJ2-7 few TRBV5-1 TGCGCCAGCAGCTTGGGCGGGACCGCCGTCCACGAGCAGTACTTC CASSLGGTAVHEQYF